This T cell receptor (beta chain) was profiled in a study of T cell responses to AZD1222 COVID-19 vaccine. A word on this clone: Its antigen remains unidentified.

Overall study findings and caveats: Spike-specific TCR breadth and depth went up after people got two AZD1222 doses. Possibly, clonal diversity was underestimated; donors were largely white British and included more females.

The method was immunoSEQ multiplex PCR; TCRdb's version includes in-frame clones alone and lacks a portion of them. The repertoire consists of tens of thousands of clones, with about 90% occurring once and the leading ten covering 5.2%. The ends were cut back, 6 bases at V and 5 bases at J, with 22 bases in the middle. CDR3 size: 16 residues. CDR1 and CDR2 from the germline V gene are MNHNY and SVGAGI (reference sequence). This TCR was recovered from an adult in good health. The sample in question was peripheral blood, obtained on day 0 of AZD1222 vaccination. The chain carries TRBV6-6 and TRBJ2-5, with D possibly matching TRBD1 (6 bases). CDR3 DNA sequence: TGTGCCAGCAGGCCGCAGGGTACTACAGGGACGGAGACCCAGTACTTC. Translated, it gives CASRPQGTTGTETQYF.